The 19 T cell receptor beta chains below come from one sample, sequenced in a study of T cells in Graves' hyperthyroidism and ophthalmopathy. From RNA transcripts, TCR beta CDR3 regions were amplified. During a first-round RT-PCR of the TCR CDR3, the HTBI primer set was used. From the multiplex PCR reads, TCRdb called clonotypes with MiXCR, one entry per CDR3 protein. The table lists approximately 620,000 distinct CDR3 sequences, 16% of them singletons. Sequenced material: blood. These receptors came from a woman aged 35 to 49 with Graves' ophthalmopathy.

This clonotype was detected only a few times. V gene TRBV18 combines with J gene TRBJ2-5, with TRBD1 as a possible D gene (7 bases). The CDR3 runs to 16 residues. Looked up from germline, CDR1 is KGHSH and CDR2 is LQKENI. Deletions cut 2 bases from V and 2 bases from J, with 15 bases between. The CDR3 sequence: CASSPVRQGGQETQYF. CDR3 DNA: TGTGCCAGCTCACCAGTGCGACAGGGAGGTCAAGAGACCCAGTACTTC.

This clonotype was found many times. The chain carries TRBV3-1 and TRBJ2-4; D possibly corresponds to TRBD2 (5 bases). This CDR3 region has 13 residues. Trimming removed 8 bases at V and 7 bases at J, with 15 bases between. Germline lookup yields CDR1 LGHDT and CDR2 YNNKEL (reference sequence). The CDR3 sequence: CASQSEAPNIQYF. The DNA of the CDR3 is TGTGCCAGCCAGTCGGAGGCTCCCAACATTCAGTACTTC.

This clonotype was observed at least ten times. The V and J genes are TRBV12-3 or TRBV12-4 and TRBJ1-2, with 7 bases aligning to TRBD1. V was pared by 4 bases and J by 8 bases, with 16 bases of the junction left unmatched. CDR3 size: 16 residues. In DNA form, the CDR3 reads TGTGCCAGCAGTTCCCGCCTCACAGGGGCGCTAGACGGCTACACCTTC. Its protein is CASSSRLTGALDGYTF.

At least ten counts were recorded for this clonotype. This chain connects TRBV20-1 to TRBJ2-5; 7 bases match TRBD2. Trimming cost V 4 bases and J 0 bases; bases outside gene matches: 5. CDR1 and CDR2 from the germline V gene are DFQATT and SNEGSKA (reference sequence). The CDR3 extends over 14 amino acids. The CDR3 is CSAISLADQETQYF. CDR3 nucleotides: TGCAGTGCTATCTCTCTAGCGGACCAAGAGACCCAGTACTTC.

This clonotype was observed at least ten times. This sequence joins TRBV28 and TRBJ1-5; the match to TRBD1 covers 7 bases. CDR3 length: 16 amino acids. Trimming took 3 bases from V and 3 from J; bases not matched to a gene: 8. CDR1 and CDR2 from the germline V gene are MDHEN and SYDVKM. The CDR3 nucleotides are TGTGCCAGCAGTTTCTGGACAGGCGGCCCCAATCAGCCCCAGCATTTT. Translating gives CASSFWTGGPNQPQHF. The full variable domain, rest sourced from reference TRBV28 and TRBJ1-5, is DVKVTQSSRYLVKRTGEKVFLECVQDMDHENMFWYRQDPGLGLRLIYFSYDVKMKEKGDIPEGYSVSREKKERFSLILESASTNQTSMYLCASSFWTGGPNQPQHFGDGTRLSIL.

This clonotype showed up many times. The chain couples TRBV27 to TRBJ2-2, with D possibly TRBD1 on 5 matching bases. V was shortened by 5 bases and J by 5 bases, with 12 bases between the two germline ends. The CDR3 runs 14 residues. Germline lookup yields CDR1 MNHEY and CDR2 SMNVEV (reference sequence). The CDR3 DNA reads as TGTGCCAGCAGTGGGCAGGGATGGACCGGGGAGCTGTTTTTT. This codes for CASSGQGWTGELFF.

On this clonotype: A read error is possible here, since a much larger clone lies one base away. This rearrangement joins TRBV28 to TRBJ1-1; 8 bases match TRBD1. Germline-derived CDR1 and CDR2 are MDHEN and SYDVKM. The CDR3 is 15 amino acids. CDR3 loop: CASSGAGGPNIEAFF. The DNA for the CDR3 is TGTGCCAGCAGTGGCGCAGGGGGCCCGAACATTGAAGCTTTCTTT.

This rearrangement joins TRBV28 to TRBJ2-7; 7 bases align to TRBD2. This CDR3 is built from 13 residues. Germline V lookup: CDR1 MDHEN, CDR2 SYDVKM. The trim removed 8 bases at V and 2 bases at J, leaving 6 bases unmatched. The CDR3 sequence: CASLSGIAYEQYF. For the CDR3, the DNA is TGTGCCAGCTTGAGCGGGATTGCCTACGAGCAGTACTTC.

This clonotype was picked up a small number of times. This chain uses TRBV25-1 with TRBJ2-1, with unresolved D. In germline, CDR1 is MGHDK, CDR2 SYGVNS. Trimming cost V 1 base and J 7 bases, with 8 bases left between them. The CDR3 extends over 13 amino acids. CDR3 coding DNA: TGTGCCAGCAGTGAATGGGCAGCGAATGAGCAGTTCTTC. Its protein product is CASSEWAANEQFF. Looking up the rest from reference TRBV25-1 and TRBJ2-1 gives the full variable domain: EADIYQTPRYLVIGTGKKITLECSQTMGHDKMYWYQQDPGMELHLIHYSYGVNSTEKGDLSSESTVSRIRTEHFPLTLESARPSHTSQYLCASSEWAANEQFFGPGTRLTVL.

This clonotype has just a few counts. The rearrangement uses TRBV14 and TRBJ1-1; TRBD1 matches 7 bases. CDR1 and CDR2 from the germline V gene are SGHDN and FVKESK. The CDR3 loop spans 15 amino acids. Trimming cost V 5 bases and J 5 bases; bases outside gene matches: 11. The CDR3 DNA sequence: TGTGCCAGCAGCGCACAGGGGAATGTAGGAACTGAAGCTTTCTTT. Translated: CASSAQGNVGTEAFF.

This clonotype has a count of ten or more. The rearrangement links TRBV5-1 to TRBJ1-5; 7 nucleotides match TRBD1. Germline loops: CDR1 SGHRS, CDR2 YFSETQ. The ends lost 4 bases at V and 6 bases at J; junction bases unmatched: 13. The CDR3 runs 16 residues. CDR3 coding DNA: TGCGCCAGCAGCCCCTCCGGAGGGGGCGCGGGTCAGCCCCAGCATTTT. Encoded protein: CASSPSGGGAGQPQHF.

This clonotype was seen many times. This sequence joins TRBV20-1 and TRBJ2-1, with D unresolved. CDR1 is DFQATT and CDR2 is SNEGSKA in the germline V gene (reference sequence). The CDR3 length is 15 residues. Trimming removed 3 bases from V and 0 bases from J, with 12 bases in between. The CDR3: CSARLSGRSYNEQFF. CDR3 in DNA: TGCAGTGCTAGGTTGTCGGGCCGCTCCTACAATGAGCAGTTCTTC.

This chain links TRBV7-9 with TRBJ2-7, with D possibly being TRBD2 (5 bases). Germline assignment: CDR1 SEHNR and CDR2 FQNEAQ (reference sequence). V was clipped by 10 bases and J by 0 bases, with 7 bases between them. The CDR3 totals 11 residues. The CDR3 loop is CATGSSYEQYF. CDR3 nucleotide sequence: TGTGCCACTGGGAGCTCCTACGAGCAGTACTTC. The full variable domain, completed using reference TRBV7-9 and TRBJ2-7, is DTGVSQNPRHKITKRGQNVTFRCDPISEHNRLYWYRQTLGQGPEFLTYFQNEAQLEKSRLLSDRFSAERPKGSFSTLEIQRTEQGDSAMYLCATGSSYEQYFGPGTRLTVT.

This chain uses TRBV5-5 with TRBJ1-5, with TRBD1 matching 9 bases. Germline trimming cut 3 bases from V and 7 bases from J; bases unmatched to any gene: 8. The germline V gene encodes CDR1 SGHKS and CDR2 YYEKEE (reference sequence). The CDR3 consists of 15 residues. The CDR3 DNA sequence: TGTGCCAGCAGCTCACCGGGACAGGGACCCCAGCCCCAGCATTTT. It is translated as CASSSPGQGPQPQHF.

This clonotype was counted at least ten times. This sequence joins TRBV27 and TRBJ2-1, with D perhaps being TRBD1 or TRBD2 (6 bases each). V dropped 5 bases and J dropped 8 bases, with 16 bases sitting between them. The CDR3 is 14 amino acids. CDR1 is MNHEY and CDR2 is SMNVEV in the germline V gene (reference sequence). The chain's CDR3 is CASSRSPGADEQFF. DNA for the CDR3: TGTGCCAGCAGTCGAAGCCCGGGGGCGGATGAGCAGTTCTTC.

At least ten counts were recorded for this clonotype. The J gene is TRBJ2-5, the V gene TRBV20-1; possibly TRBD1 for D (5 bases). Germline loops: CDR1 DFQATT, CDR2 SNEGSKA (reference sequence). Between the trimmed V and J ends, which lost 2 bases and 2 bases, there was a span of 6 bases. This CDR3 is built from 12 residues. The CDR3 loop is CSARRQQETQYF. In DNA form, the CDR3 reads TGCAGTGCTAGACGACAGCAAGAGACCCAGTACTTC.

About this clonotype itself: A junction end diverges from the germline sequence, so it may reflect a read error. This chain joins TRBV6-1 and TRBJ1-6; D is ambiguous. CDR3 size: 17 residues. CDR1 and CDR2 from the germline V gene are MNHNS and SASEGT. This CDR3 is CASSRYSSLGSYSPLHF. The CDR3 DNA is TGTGCCAGCAGTCGTTACTCGAGCCTAGGGAGTTATTCTCCCCTCCACTTT.

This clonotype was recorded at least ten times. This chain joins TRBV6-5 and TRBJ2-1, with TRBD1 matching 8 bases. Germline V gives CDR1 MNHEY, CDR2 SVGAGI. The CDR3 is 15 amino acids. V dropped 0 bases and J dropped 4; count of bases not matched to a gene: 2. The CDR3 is CASSYSNRGYNEQFF. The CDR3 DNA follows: TGTGCCAGCAGTTACTCGAACAGGGGGTACAATGAGCAGTTCTTC.

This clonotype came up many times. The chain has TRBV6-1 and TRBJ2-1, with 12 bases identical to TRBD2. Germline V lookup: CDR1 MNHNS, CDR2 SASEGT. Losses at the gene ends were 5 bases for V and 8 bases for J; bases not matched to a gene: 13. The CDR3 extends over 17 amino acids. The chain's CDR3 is CASSSPGLAGPGDEQFF. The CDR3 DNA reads TGTGCCAGCAGTTCACCGGGACTAGCGGGCCCAGGGGATGAGCAGTTCTTC.